This TCR beta chain appears in the sequencing data of a study of identical twins. Findings and caveats of the study: Modelling underestimated the level of out-of-frame TCR alpha sharing observed in monozygotic twins. Diverse VJ usage suggested most zero-insertion clonotypes were not invariant T cells.

TCRdb redid the calling of the 5' RACE reads with MiXCR, one entry per CDR3 protein. The profile shows hundreds of thousands of distinct CDR3 sequences, approximately 6.1% of them singletons. On this clonotype itself: What it binds is unknown.

Germline CDR1 is DFQATT and CDR2 is SNEGSKA (reference sequence). V dropped 0 bases and J dropped 1 base, with 12 bases sitting between them. The CDR3 runs 15 residues. Healthy Caucasians provided all donations. This chain joins TRBV20-1 and TRBJ2-5; the D gene is possibly TRBD2 (6 bases). The sequence derives from a man aged 18 to 30 in good health. The specimen sequenced was naive T cells sorted from blood. CDR3 region: CSARDAGTSQETQYF. The CDR3 DNA follows: TGCAGTGCTAGAGATGCGGGGACCAGCCAAGAGACCCAGTACTTC.